This TCR beta chain came from a study of breast tumors, draining lymph nodes, adjacent tissues. Study-wide results and limits: Findings are consistent with lymph node origin and intratumoral expansion of most tumor T cells.

With regard to this clonotype: Its antigen remains unknown.

TCRdb reprocessed the multiplex PCR reads via MiXCR and lists one record per CDR3 protein. This table holds 150,000 to 200,000 distinct CDR3 sequences, approximately 33% found once. The germline CDR1 and CDR2 sequences are SEHNR and FQNEAQ (reference sequence). The CDR3 is 14 amino acids. J gave up 3 bases and V 5 bases, and 5 bases lay outside the gene matches. Axillary draining lymph nodes of breast cancer patients supplied the node samples. The rearrangement uses TRBV7-9 and TRBJ2-3; 7 bases match TRBD1. Sequencing was carried out using axillary lymph node tissue. The receptor was derived from a female donor with breast cancer. Some clones in this sample may be carry-over from other donors' samples. For the CDR3, the DNA is TGTGCCAGCAGCACTACAGGGGAAACAGATACGCAGTATTTT. It is translated as CASSTTGETDTQYF.